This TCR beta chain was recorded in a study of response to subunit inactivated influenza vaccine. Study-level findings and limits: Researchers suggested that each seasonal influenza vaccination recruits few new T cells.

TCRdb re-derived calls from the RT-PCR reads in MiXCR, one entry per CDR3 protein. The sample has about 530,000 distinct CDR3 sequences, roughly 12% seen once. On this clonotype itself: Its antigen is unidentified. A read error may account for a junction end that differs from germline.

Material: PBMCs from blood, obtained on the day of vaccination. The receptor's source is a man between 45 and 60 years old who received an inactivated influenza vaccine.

CDR3 sequence (DNA): TGTGCCAGCAGCTTGTTAGCGGACGTGGCCTTC. It is translated as CASSLLADVAF. V usage is TRBV5-5 and J usage is TRBJ1-2, with D hard to call. Germline CDR1 SGHKS, CDR2 YYEKEE (reference sequence). There are 11 residues in the CDR3.